This paragraph reports one T cell receptor (beta chain). Antigen: not known. Isolation per sample recovered at least 7 million PBMCs. The source of the sample is a study of blood T cells in healthy people across ages. This CDR3 is built from 14 residues. Germline V gives CDR1 LGHDT, CDR2 YNNKEL (reference sequence). Together with a sample-barcoded 5' primer, a J-beta primer mix was included in a second PCR lasting about 7 to 11 cycles. TCRdb recomputed calls from the 5' RACE reads with MiXCR, one row per CDR3 protein. The sample has approximately 580,000 distinct CDR3 sequences, approximately 25% seen once; the top ten hold roughly 9%. General observations from the study: Age showed a roughly linear inverse relationship with TCR beta diversity per million T cells.

This sample also belongs to another study, concerning T cells of mothers and their children.

This receptor was obtained from a boy younger than 18 in good health. The chain uses TRBV3-1 and TRBJ2-5; D possibly uses TRBD1 or TRBD2 (5 bases each). The last part of the DNA fits TRBJ2-7 better; the J call may be wrong. Sequenced input: blood. CDR3 in amino acids: CASSQLEGRGEQYF. The CDR3 DNA reads TGTGCCAGCAGCCAATTAGAGGGAAGGGGCGAGCAGTACTTC.